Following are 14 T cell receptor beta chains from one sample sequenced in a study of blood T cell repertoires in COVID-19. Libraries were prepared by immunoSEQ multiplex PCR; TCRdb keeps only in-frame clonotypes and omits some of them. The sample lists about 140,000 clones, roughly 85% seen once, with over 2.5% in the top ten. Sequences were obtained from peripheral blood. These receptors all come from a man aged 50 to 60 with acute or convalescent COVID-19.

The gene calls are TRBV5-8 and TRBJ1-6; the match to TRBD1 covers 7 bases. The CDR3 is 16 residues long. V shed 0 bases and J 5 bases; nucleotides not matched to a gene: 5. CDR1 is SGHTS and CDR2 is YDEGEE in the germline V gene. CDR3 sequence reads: CASSLGGTVNNSPLHF. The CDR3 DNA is TGTGCCAGCAGCTTGGGGGGGACAGTGAATAATTCACCCCTCCACTTT.

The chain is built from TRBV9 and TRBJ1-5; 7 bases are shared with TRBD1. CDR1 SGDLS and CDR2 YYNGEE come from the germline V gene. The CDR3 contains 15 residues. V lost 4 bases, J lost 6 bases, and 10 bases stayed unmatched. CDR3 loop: CASSLTGNVGQPQHF. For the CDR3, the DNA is TGTGCCAGCAGCCTGACAGGGAATGTGGGTCAGCCCCAGCATTTT.

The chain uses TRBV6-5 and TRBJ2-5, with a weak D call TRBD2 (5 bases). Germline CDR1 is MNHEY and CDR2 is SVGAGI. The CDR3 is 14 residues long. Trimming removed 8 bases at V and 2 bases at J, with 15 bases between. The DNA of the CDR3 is TGTGCCAGCTGGAACCGGGGATTACAAGAGACCCAGTACTTC. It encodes CASWNRGLQETQYF.

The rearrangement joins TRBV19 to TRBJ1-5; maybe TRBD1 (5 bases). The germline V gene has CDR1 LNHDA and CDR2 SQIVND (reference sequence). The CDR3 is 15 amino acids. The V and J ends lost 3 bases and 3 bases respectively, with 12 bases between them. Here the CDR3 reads CASSISTAFNQPQHF. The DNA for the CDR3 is TGTGCCAGTAGTATCTCGACAGCCTTCAATCAGCCCCAGCATTTT.

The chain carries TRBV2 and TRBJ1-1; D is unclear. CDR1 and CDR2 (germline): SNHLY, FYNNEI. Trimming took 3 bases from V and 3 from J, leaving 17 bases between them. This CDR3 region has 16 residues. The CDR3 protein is CASSDQPPTGYTEAFF. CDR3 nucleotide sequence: TGTGCCAGCAGTGACCAGCCTCCCACGGGTTACACTGAAGCTTTCTTT.

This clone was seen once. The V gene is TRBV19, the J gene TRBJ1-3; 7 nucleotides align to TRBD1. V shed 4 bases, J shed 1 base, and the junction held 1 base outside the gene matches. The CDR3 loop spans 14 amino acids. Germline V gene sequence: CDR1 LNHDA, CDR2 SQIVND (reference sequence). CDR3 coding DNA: TGTGCCAGTAGTACAGGGGGGTCTGGAAACACCATATATTTT. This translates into CASSTGGSGNTIYF.

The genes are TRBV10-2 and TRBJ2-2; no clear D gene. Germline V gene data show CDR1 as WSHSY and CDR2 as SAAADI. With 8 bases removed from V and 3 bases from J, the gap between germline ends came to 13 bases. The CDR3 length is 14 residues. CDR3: CASLDHGHTGELFF. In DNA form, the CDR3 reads TGCGCCAGCCTGGATCATGGGCACACCGGGGAGCTGTTTTTT.

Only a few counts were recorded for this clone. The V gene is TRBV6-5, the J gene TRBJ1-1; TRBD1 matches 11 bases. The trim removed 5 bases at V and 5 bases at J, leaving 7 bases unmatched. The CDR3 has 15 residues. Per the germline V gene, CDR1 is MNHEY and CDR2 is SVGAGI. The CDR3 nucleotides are TGTGCCAGCAGTCTTTCAGGGACAGGGGGTACTGAAGCTTTCTTT. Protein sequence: CASSLSGTGGTEAFF.

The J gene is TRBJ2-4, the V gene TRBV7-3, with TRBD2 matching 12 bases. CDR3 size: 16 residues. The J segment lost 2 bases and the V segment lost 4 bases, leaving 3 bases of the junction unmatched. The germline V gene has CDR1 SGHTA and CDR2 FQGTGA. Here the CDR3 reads CASSSGTSGSKNIQYF. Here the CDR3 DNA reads TGTGCCAGCAGCTCCGGGACTAGCGGGTCCAAAAACATTCAGTACTTC.

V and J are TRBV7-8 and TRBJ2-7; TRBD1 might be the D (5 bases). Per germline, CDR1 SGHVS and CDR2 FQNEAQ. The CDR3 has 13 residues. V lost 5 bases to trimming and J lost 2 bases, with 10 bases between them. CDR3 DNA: TGTGCCAGCAGCAAGGTGGGGCCCTACGAGCAGTACTTC. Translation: CASSKVGPYEQYF. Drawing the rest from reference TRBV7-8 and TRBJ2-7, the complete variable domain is GAGVSQSPRYKVAKRGQDVALRCDPISGHVSLFWYQQALGQGPEFLTYFQNEAQLDKSGLPSDRFFAERPEGSVSTLKIQRTQQEDSAVYLCASSKVGPYEQYFGPGTRLTVT.

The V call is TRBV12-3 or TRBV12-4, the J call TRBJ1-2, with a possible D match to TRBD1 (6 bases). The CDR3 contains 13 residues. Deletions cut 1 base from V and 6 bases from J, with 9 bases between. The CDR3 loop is CASSLGRGDGYTF. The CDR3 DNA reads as TGTGCCAGCAGTTTAGGCAGGGGCGATGGCTACACCTTC.

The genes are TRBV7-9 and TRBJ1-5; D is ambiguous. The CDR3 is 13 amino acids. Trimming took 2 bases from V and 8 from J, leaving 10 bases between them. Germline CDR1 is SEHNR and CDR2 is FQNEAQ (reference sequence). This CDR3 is CASSLNAEEPQHF. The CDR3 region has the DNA TGTGCCAGCAGCTTAAACGCAGAGGAGCCCCAGCATTTT.

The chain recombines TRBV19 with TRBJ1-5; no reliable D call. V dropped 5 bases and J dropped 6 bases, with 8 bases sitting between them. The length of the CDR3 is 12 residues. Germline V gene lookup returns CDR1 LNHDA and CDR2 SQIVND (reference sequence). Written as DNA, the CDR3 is TGTGCCAGTAGTCGAGTCGGTCAGCCCCAGCATTTT. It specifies CASSRVGQPQHF.

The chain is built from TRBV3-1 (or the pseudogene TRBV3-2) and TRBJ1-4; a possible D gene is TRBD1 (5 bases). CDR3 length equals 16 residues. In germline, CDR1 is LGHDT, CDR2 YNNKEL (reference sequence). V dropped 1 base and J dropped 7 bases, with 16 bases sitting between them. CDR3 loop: CASSQGRAGLGEKLFF. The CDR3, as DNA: TGTGCCAGCAGCCAAGGTCGAGCAGGGCTTGGTGAAAAACTGTTTTTT.